The 25 T cell receptor beta chains presented below share a single source sample, sequenced in a study of blood T cell repertoires in COVID-19. Data came from immunoSEQ multiplex PCR; TCRdb stores just in-frame clones and leaves some out. Altogether some 350,000 clones are present, over 70% being singletons, with the ten largest covering nearly 6.5%. Sequencing was done on a sample of peripheral blood. The receptors were sampled from a woman in her forties or fifties with COVID-19, enrolled during active disease.

V usage is TRBV25-1 and J usage is TRBJ1-2, with 11 bases identical to TRBD1. Germline CDR1 MGHDK, CDR2 SYGVNS. Germline trimming cut 4 bases from V and 4 bases from J; bases unmatched to any gene: 5. This CDR3 is built from 15 residues. The CDR3 DNA reads TGTGCCAGCAGTGGGACAGGGGGCGCCGGCTATGGCTACACCTTC. This codes for CASSGTGGAGYGYTF.

V and J are TRBV9 and TRBJ2-5, with 8 positions matching TRBD2. J gave up 3 bases and V 2 bases, and 6 bases lay outside the gene matches. Germline V lookup: CDR1 SGDLS, CDR2 YYNGEE. The CDR3 spans 15 residues. CDR3 residues: CASSVGTRWEETQYF. In DNA form, the CDR3 reads TGTGCCAGCAGCGTCGGGACTAGGTGGGAAGAGACCCAGTACTTC.

DNA of the CDR3: TGTGCCAGCAGCTTAGTCACGGGAGGGGGAAATGAGCAGTTCTTC. It specifies CASSLVTGGGNEQFF. The rearrangement links TRBV11-3 to TRBJ2-1; 8 nucleotides match TRBD2. The V segment lost 1 base and the J segment 7 bases; nucleotides outside the gene matches: 6. CDR1 is SGHNT, CDR2 YENEEA, per germline. The CDR3 totals 15 residues. Full variable domain (outside the CDR3, taken from reference TRBV11-3 and TRBJ2-1): EAGVVQSPRYKIIEKKQPVAFWCNPISGHNTLYWYLQNLGQGPELLIRYENEEAVDDSQLPKDRFSAERLKGVDSTLKIQPAELGDSAVYLCASSLVTGGGNEQFFGPGTRLTVL.

This sequence joins TRBV3-1 (or the pseudogene TRBV3-2) and TRBJ2-1, with 10 bases that match TRBD2. CDR3 length equals 16 residues. Germline assignment: CDR1 LGHDT and CDR2 YNNKEL (reference sequence). J lost 4 bases, V lost 6 bases, and 9 bases had no gene match. CDR3 amino acids: CASRPSGRAKYNEQFF. In DNA, the CDR3 is TGTGCCAGCAGACCGAGCGGGAGGGCCAAATACAATGAGCAGTTCTTC.

This clone was observed once. V usage is TRBV6-2 or TRBV6-3 and J usage is TRBJ1-4, with 7 bases aligning to TRBD1. Germline CDR1 and CDR2: MNHEY and SVGEGT. The CDR3 is 15 residues long. V was clipped by 6 bases and J by 2 bases; unmatched bases: 6. CDR3 residues: CASSPRQGTNEKLFF. The CDR3 DNA sequence: TGTGCCAGCAGCCCGAGACAGGGTACTAATGAAAAACTGTTTTTT.

The chain carries TRBV2 and TRBJ1-1; D might be TRBD1 (6 bases). CDR3 length equals 15 residues. Germline CDR1 SNHLY, CDR2 FYNNEI. The ends were cut back, 2 bases at V and 4 bases at J, with 14 bases in the middle. The CDR3 coding sequence is TGTGCCAGCAGTGAATACCGGGCAGGGGTCACTGAAGCTTTCTTT. Translated: CASSEYRAGVTEAFF. Looking up the rest from reference TRBV2 and TRBJ1-1 gives the full variable domain: EPEVTQTPSHQVTQMGQEVILRCVPISNHLYFYWYRQILGQKVEFLVSFYNNEISEKSEIFDDQFSVERPDGSNFTLKIRSTKLEDSAMYFCASSEYRAGVTEAFFGQGTRLTVV.

The rearrangement links TRBV19 to TRBJ1-1; D gene unclear. Germline assignment: CDR1 LNHDA and CDR2 SQIVND (reference sequence). The CDR3 has 11 residues. Trimming left V 3 bases short and J 8 bases short, with 7 bases between. CDR3 amino acids: CASSMGREAFF. CDR3 nucleotides: TGTGCCAGTAGTATGGGCCGGGAAGCTTTCTTT.

A few counts support this clone. This sequence joins TRBV16 and TRBJ2-7, with D possibly matching TRBD1 (5 bases). The CDR3 loop spans 11 amino acids. Trimming shortened V by 5 bases and J by 3 bases, and 5 bases separated the two germline ends. Germline V gives CDR1 KGHSY, CDR2 FQNENV. This CDR3 reads CASSDSYEQYF. CDR3 bases: TGTGCCAGCAGCGACAGCTACGAGCAGTACTTC.

This rearrangement joins TRBV6-1 to TRBJ2-7; TRBD2 aligns across 10 bases. The CDR3 has 18 residues. Per the germline V gene, CDR1 is MNHNS and CDR2 is SASEGT. V dropped 1 base and J dropped 2; count of bases not matched to a gene: 11. In DNA form, the CDR3 reads TGTGCCAGCAGTGAAGGTTATTTAGCGGGAGGACTAACCTACGAGCAGTACTTC. Protein sequence: CASSEGYLAGGLTYEQYF.

J is TRBJ1-2 and V is TRBV30, with a weak D call TRBD1 (5 bases). V lost 0 bases and J lost 8, with 16 bases in between. Looked up from germline, CDR1 is GTSNPN and CDR2 is SVGIG (reference sequence). The CDR3 has 14 amino acids. CDR3 residues: CAWSVPRRAKGYTF. DNA for the CDR3: TGTGCCTGGAGTGTACCCCGCAGGGCTAAGGGCTACACCTTC.

V gene TRBV15 combines with J gene TRBJ1-1; 7 nucleotides agree with TRBD1. Germline trimming cut 6 bases from V and 2 bases from J; bases unmatched to any gene: 9. The CDR3 is 15 residues long. Germline lookup yields CDR1 LNHNV and CDR2 YYDKDF (reference sequence). DNA for the CDR3: TGTGCCACCAGGCCAGGGGGGAATAGTAACACTGAAGCTTTCTTT. Translated, it gives CATRPGGNSNTEAFF.

This clone appeared once. This sequence joins TRBV5-4 and TRBJ1-6; 7 nucleotides agree with TRBD1. The V segment lost 1 base and the J segment 6 bases; nucleotides outside the gene matches: 4. The CDR3 contains 15 residues. Germline CDR1 is SGHNT and CDR2 is YYREEE (reference sequence). The CDR3 DNA is TGTGCCAGCAGCTTGAAGGACAGGAGTAATTCACCCCTCCACTTT. It is translated as CASSLKDRSNSPLHF.

The CDR3 sequence: CAWTHSYNEAFF. The CDR3 DNA sequence: TGTGCCTGGACCCACAGTTATAATGAAGCTTTCTTT. The chain carries TRBV30 and TRBJ1-1, with D hard to call. The V end was cut by 4 bases, the J end by 7 bases, with 13 bases between. This CDR3 contains 12 residues. Germline CDR1 GTSNPN, CDR2 SVGIG (reference sequence).

The rearrangement uses TRBV7-6 and TRBJ1-1; the D gene is possibly TRBD1 (5 bases). Trimming left V 5 bases short and J 7 bases short, with 23 bases between. The CDR3 covers 16 residues. CDR1 is SGHVS, CDR2 FNYEAQ, per germline. This CDR3 is CASSRTQTGGGSEAFF. The CDR3 DNA is TGTGCCAGCAGCCGAACCCAGACGGGGGGTGGTAGTGAAGCTTTCTTT. Full variable domain (missing parts from reference TRBV7-6 and TRBJ1-1): GAGVSQSPRYKVTKRGQDVALRCDPISGHVSLYWYRQALGQGPEFLTYFNYEAQQDKSGLPNDRFSAERPEGSISTLTIQRTEQRDSAMYRCASSRTQTGGGSEAFFGQGTRLTVV.

In its sample, this clone was seen once. The chain employs TRBV7-9 and TRBJ1-2; D might be TRBD1 (5 bases). V was clipped by 5 bases and J by 3 bases, with 7 bases between them. The germline gives CDR1 SEHNR, CDR2 FQNEAQ (reference sequence). This CDR3 has 12 residues. CDR3 amino acids: CASSQGHYGYTF. CDR3 sequence (DNA): TGTGCCAGCAGCCAGGGCCACTATGGCTACACCTTC.

V gene TRBV6-2 or TRBV6-3 combines with J gene TRBJ2-2; 14 nucleotides align to TRBD2. The CDR3 length is 17 residues. Germline V gives CDR1 MNHEY, CDR2 SVGEGT. Losses at the gene ends were 4 bases for V and 6 bases for J; bases not matched to a gene: 7. In DNA, the CDR3 is TGTGCCAGCAGTTGGGGACTAGCGGGAGTGCGATCCGGGGAGCTGTTTTTT. It encodes CASSWGLAGVRSGELFF.

The chain is built from TRBV6-1 and TRBJ2-7; TRBD2 agrees at 11 bases. The junction had 9 bases not matched to a gene; V was cut back by 4 bases and J by 4 bases. This CDR3 comprises 16 residues. CDR1 and CDR2 (germline): MNHNS, SASEGT. DNA for the CDR3: TGTGCCAGCAGTGCCTCGCTAGCGGGAGGCTGGTACGAGCAGTACTTC. It encodes CASSASLAGGWYEQYF.

The rearrangement uses TRBV7-9 and TRBJ1-5; 9 nucleotides match TRBD1. CDR3 length: 14 amino acids. The V segment lost 5 bases and the J segment 5 bases; nucleotides outside the gene matches: 4. Germline lookup yields CDR1 SEHNR and CDR2 FQNEAQ (reference sequence). The CDR3 nucleotides are TGTGCCAGCAGCGGGGGACAGGGTCATCAGCCCCAGCATTTT. It codes for CASSGGQGHQPQHF.

The V gene is TRBV4-1, the J gene TRBJ1-5; 9 nucleotides match TRBD1. The germline V gene encodes CDR1 MGHRA and CDR2 YSYEKL. This CDR3 contains 16 residues. The V and J ends lost 2 bases and 2 bases, in that order; junction bases with no gene match: 4. The CDR3 is CASSQRTGDGNQPQHF. DNA for the CDR3: TGCGCCAGCAGCCAAAGGACAGGGGATGGCAATCAGCCCCAGCATTTT.

This chain uses TRBV27 with TRBJ2-4, with a tentative D call TRBD2 (5 bases). CDR1 is MNHEY and CDR2 is SMNVEV in the germline V gene (reference sequence). V lost 2 bases, J lost 0 bases, and 11 bases lay in between. The CDR3 is 16 amino acids. For the CDR3, the DNA is TGTGCCAGCAGTTTACGGGGAGACTTAGCCAAAAACATTCAGTACTTC. Translation gives CASSLRGDLAKNIQYF.

This clone came up a few times. The chain has TRBV15 and TRBJ1-2; D unresolved. This CDR3 contains 16 residues. Germline CDR1 reads LNHNV; CDR2 reads YYDKDF (reference sequence). Deletions cut 0 bases from V and 2 bases from J, with 13 bases between. The DNA for the CDR3 is TGTGCCACCAGCAGAGATCTGGGCAGCTTCAACTATGGCTACACCTTC. Residues: CATSRDLGSFNYGYTF.

The rearrangement joins TRBV4-3 to TRBJ1-1; perhaps TRBD1 as D (5 bases). The CDR3 length is 15 residues. Germline V CDR1 and CDR2: LGHNA, YSLEER. V lost 1 base, J lost 0 bases, and 9 bases lay in between. The CDR3 loop is CASSQALTVNTEAFF. The CDR3 bases are TGCGCCAGCAGCCAAGCCTTGACAGTGAACACTGAAGCTTTCTTT.

The rearrangement joins TRBV11-2 to TRBJ2-1, with D possibly TRBD2 on 5 matching bases. Germline V CDR1 and CDR2: SGHAT, FQNNGV. The CDR3 has 13 residues. Trimming stripped 1 base from V and 7 bases from J, with 8 bases between. This CDR3 is CASSLGGWNEQFF. CDR3 nucleotide sequence: TGTGCCAGCAGCTTAGGAGGGTGGAATGAGCAGTTCTTC.

This clone was observed once. The V gene is TRBV19, the J gene TRBJ1-5; TRBD1 agrees at 8 bases. J gave up 2 bases and V 5 bases, and 8 bases lay outside the gene matches. In germline, CDR1 is LNHDA, CDR2 SQIVND (reference sequence). There are 16 residues in the CDR3. The chain's CDR3 is CASSSQDRGGNQPQHF. CDR3 bases: TGTGCCAGTAGTTCACAAGACAGGGGAGGCAATCAGCCCCAGCATTTT.

This chain connects TRBV4-3 to TRBJ1-1, with D hard to call. The CDR3 sequence is 14 residues long. Germline loops: CDR1 LGHNA, CDR2 YSLEER. V lost 0 bases to trimming and J lost 8 bases, with 13 bases between them. In DNA, the CDR3 is TGCGCCAGCAGCCAAGAGATCCGGTCCTCCGAAGCTTTCTTT. This sequence encodes CASSQEIRSSEAFF.